Each of the 5 T cell receptor beta chains below was sequenced from the same sample in a study of blood T cells in healthy people across ages (dated by TCRdb to 2014 to 2015). The library was produced with 5' RACE. The listed sequencing device is Illumina HiSeq 2500. A second about 6 to 11 cycle PCR used a sample-barcoded 5' primer and a J-beta primer mix. Using fastp at Q25 and MiXCR, TCRdb reprocessed the public reads and kept productive beta chains. Every entry covers one CDR3 protein and lists the most common genes and DNA from its rows. This sample is represented by about 1,800,000 distinct CDR3 sequences; about 28% of them were singletons. The ten largest clones represent around 7.7% of the sample. Sequenced sample: blood. Every receptor here comes from a woman aged 25-40 years in good health.

Comments on this clonotype: The junction shows a germline mismatch at one end, possibly a read error. The chain couples TRBV12-3 or TRBV12-4 to TRBJ1-6; D not certain. The CDR3 loop spans 15 amino acids. The CDR3 loop reads CASSLGSNYNPPLHF. The CDR3 DNA reads TGTGCCAGCAGTTTAGGCAGCAACTATAATCCACCCCTCCACTTT.

This clonotype was recorded a few times. This chain uses TRBV19 with TRBJ1-5, with D perhaps TRBD1 (5 bases). V was pared by 3 bases and J by 4 bases, with 16 bases between. The CDR3 has 16 residues. In germline, CDR1 is LNHDA, CDR2 SQIVND (reference sequence). The CDR3 loop is CASSIFTGQRNQPQHF. CDR3 in DNA: TGTGCCAGTAGTATTTTCACAGGCCAACGTAATCAGCCCCAGCATTTT.

The V gene is TRBV6-4, the J gene TRBJ2-1; TRBD2 matches 8 bases. There are 13 residues in the CDR3. Trimming removed 2 bases from V and 8 bases from J; junction bases left unmatched: 2. The germline V gene has CDR1 MRHNA and CDR2 SNTAGT. The CDR3 loop is CASSDETSDEQFF. DNA for the CDR3: TGTGCCAGCAGTGACGAGACTAGCGATGAGCAGTTCTTC.

The chain carries TRBV7-6 and TRBJ2-3; 7 positions match TRBD1. Trimming removed 5 bases from V and 0 bases from J; junction bases left unmatched: 14. CDR3 size: 18 residues. From germline, CDR1 is SGHVS and CDR2 FNYEAQ. The CDR3 region is CASSRPRGQGVSTDTQYF. CDR3 sequence (DNA): TGTGCCAGCAGCCGACCAAGGGGGCAGGGGGTTAGCACAGATACGCAGTATTTT.

The chain uses TRBV7-8 and TRBJ2-3; D perhaps matches TRBD2 (7 bases). This CDR3 has 14 amino acids. Germline V gene sequence: CDR1 SGHVS, CDR2 FQNEAQ. In DNA, the CDR3 is TGTGCTAGCGGCGGGGGCTCGACCGGAGATACGCAGTATTTT. Protein: CASGGGSTGDTQYF.